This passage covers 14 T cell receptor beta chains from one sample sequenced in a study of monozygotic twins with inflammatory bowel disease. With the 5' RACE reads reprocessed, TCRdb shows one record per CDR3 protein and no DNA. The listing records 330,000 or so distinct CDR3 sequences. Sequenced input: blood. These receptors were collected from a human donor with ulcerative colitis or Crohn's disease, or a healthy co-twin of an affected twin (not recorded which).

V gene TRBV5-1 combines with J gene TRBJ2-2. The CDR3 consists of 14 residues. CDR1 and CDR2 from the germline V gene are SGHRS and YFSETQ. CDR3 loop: CASGTAIKTGELFF.

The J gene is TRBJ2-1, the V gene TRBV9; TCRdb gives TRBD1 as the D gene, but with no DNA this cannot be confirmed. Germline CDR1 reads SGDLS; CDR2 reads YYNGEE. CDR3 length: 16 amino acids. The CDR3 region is CASSALAGTGNHEQFF.

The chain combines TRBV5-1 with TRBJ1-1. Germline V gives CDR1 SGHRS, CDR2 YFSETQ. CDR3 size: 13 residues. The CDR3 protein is CASSLGWNTEAFF.

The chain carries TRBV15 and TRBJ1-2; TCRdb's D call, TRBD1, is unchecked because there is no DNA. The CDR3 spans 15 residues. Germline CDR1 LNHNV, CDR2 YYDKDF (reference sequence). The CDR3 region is CATSRGGQSNYGYTF.

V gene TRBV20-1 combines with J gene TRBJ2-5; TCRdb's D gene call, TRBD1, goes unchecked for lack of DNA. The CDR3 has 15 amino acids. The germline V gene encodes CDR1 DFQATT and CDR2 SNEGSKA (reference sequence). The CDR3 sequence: CSASGGAKIQETQYF.

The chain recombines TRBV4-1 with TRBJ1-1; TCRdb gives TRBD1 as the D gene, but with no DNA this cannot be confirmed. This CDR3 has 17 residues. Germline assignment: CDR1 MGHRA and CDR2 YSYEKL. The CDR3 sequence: CASSLTGFGLKNTEAFF.

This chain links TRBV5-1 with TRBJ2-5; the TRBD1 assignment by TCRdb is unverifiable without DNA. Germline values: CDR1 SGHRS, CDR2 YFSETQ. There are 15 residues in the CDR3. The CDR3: CASRLDAGGQETQYF.

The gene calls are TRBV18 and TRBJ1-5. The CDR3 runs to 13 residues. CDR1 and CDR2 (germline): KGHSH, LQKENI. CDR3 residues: CASTYSSNQPQHF.

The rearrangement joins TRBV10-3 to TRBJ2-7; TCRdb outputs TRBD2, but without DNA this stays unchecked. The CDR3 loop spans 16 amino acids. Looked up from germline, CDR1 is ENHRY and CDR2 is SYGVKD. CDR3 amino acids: CAISGTSGADSYEQYF.

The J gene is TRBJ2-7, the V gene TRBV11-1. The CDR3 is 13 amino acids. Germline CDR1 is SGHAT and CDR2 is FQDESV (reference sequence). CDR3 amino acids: CASSITEPYEQYF.

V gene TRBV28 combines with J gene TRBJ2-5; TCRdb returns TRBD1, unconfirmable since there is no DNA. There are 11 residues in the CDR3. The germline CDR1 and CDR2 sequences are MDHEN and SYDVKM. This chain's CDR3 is CARDRGETQYF.

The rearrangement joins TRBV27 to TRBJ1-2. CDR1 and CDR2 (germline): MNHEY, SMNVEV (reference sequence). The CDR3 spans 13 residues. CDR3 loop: CASSLSGMGGYTF.

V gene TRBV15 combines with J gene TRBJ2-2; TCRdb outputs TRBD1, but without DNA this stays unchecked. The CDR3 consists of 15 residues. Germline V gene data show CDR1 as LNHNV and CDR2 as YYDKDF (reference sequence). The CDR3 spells CATSRGDRVDGELFF.

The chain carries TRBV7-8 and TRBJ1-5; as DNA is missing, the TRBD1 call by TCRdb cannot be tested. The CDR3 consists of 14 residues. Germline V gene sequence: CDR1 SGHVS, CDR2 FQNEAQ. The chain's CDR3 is CASSSYGGGQPQHF.